This T cell receptor beta chain stems from a study of early T cells in non-severe SARS-CoV-2 infection. General study results and limits: Matching against VDJdb likely underestimated virus-specific expansions, favoring anti-spike CD8.

This clonotype was observed a few times. Its specificity is not known. With 6 bases clipped from V and 4 bases from J, the junction kept 3 bases outside the gene matches. The CDR3 consists of 12 residues. Germline CDR1 reads DFQATT; CDR2 reads SNEGSKA (reference sequence). The TCR library protocol was used to attach unique molecular identifiers. These identifiers were attached to individual cDNA molecules. MiXCR was run by TCRdb on the 5' RACE reads, yielding one entry per CDR3 protein. The sample carries about 22,000 distinct CDR3 sequences, less than 5% recorded once. The chain links TRBV20-1 to TRBJ1-1; 9 bases are a match to TRBD1. Material: whole blood. This clonotype was sampled from an adult who was a healthcare worker with PCR-confirmed SARS-CoV-2 infection or an uninfected control (not recorded which). The CDR3 here is CSADRGATEAFF. As DNA, the CDR3 is TGCAGTGCCGACAGGGGGGCCACTGAAGCTTTCTTT.